This T cell receptor beta chain was identified in a study of graft-versus-host responses after intestinal transplantation. Whole-study context: Grafts that recipients had were multivisceral, liver-intestinal, or isolated intestinal transplants. Every one of the recipients received anti-thymocyte globulin induction and afterwards took tacrolimus and steroids for roughly three years.

Between the trimmed V and J ends, which lost 1 base and 8 bases, there was a span of 12 bases. The CDR3 totals 14 residues. Germline V gene data show CDR1 as MGHDK and CDR2 as SYGVNS. Here immunoSEQ multiplex PCR was the method, and the copy in TCRdb shows in-frame clones only, minus some. The table has under 150,000 clones, around 95% seen once. For this clone: Antigen: not known.

The receptor comes from a human donor who received an intestinal transplant. The chain combines TRBV25-1 with TRBJ2-1, with a weak D call TRBD2 (6 bases). This specimen consisted of unstimulated CD8+ T cells sorted from spleen or lymph node cells, obtained before intestinal transplant. CDR3 nucleotide sequence: TGTGCCAGCAGTGAATCAGAGGGAGGCGATGAGCAGTTCTTC. Residues: CASSESEGGDEQFF.